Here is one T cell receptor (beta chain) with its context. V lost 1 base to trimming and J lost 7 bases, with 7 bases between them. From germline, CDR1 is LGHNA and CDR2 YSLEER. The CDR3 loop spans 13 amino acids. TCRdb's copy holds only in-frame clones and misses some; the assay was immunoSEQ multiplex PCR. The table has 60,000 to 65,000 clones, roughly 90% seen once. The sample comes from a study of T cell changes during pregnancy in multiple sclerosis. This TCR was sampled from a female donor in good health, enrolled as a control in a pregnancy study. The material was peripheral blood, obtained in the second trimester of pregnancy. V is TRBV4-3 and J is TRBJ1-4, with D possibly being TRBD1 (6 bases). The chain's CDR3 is CASSQGTVEKLFF. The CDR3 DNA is TGCGCCAGCAGCCAAGGGACAGTTGAAAAACTGTTTTTT.